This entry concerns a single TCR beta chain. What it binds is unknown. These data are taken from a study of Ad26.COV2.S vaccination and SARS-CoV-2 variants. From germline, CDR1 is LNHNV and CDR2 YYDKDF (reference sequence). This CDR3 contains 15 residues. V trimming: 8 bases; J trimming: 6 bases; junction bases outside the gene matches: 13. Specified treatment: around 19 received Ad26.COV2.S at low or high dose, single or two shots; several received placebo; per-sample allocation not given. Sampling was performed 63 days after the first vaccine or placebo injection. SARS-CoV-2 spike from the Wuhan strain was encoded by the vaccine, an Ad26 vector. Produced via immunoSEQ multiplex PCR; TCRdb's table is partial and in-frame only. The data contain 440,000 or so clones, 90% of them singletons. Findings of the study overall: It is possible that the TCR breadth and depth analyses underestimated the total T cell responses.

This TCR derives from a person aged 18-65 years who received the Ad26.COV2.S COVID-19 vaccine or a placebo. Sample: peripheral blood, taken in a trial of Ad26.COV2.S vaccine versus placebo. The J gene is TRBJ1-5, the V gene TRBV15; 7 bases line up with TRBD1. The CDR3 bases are TGTGCCACCGGGTTTGGGAGGGGGCTGAGTCAGCCCCAGCATTTT. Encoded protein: CATGFGRGLSQPQHF. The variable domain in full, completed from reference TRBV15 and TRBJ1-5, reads DAMVIQNPRYQVTQFGKPVTLSCSQTLNHNVMYWYQQKSSQAPKLLFHYYDKDFNNEADTPDNFQSRRPNTSFCFLDIRSPGLGDTAMYLCATGFGRGLSQPQHFGDGTRLSIL.